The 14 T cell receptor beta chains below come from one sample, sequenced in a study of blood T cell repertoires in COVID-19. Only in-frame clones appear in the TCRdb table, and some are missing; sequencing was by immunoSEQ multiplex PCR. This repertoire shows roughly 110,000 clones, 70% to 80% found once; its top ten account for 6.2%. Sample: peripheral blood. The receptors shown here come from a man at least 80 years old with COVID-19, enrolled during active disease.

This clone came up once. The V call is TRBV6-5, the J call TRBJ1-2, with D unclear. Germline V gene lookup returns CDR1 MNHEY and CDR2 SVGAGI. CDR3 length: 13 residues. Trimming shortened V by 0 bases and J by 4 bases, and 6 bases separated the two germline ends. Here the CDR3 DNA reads TGTGCCAGCAGTTACTCGGCTGGCTATGGCTACACCTTC. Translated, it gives CASSYSAGYGYTF.

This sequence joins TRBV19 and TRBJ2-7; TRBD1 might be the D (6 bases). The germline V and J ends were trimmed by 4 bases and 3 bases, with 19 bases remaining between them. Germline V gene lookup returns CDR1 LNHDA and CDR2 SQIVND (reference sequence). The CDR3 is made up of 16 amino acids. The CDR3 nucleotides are TGTGCCAGTAGTACTTATAACAGGGTCGGAGGCTACGAGCAGTACTTC. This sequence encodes CASSTYNRVGGYEQYF.

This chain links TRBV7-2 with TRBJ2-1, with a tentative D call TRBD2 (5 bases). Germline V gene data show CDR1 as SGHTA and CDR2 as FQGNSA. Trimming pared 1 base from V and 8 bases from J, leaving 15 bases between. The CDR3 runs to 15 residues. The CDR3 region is CASSLEGVGGDEQFF. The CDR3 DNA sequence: TGTGCCAGCAGCTTAGAGGGAGTCGGAGGCGATGAGCAGTTCTTC.

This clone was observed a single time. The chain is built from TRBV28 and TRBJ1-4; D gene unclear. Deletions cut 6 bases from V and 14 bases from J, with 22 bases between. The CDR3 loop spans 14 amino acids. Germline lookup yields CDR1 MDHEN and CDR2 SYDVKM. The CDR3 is CASRSGAAGVVLFF. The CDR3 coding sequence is TGTGCCAGCAGATCGGGCGCGGCGGGCGTCGTGCTGTTTTTT. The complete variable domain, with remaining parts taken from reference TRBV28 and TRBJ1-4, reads DVKVTQSSRYLVKRTGEKVFLECVQDMDHENMFWYRQDPGLGLRLIYFSYDVKMKEKGDIPEGYSVSREKKERFSLILESASTNQTSMYLCASRSGAAGVVLFFGSGTQLSVL.

CDR3 in amino acids: CASRASGNTGELFF. Written as DNA, the CDR3 is TGTGCCAGCAGGGCCAGCGGAAACACCGGGGAGCTGTTTTTT. This chain uses TRBV6-5 with TRBJ2-2; TRBD2 might be the D (5 bases). The CDR3 is made up of 14 amino acids. Per germline, CDR1 MNHEY and CDR2 SVGAGI. Trimming took off 6 bases at V and 2 bases at J, with 10 bases between the two ends.

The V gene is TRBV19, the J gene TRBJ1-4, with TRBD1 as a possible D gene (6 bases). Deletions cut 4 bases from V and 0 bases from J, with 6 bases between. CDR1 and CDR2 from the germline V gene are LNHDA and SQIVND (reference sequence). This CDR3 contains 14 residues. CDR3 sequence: CASSTGATNEKLFF. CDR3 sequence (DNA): TGTGCCAGTAGTACAGGGGCAACTAATGAAAAACTGTTTTTT.

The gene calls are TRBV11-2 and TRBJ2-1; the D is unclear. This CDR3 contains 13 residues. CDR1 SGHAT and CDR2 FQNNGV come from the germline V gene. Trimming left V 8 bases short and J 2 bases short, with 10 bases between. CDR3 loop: CASGGSPYNEQFF. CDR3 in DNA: TGTGCCAGCGGTGGTAGCCCCTACAATGAGCAGTTCTTC.

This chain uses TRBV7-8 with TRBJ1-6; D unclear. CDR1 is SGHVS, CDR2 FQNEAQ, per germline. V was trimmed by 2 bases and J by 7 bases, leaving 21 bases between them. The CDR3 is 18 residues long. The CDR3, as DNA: TGTGCCAGCAGCTTATTGCGGTTGAGTGTCTTCTACAATTCACCCCTCCACTTT. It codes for CASSLLRLSVFYNSPLHF.

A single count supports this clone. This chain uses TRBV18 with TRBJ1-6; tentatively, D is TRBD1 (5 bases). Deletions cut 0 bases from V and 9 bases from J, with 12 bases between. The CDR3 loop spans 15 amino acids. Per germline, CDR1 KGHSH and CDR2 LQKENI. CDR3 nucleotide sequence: TGTGCCAGCTCACCACCTGGAATAGGGGCTTCACCCCTCCACTTT. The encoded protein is CASSPPGIGASPLHF.

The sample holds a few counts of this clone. The CDR3 sequence is CASSPWTSGRAGTDTQYF. For the CDR3, the DNA is TGTGCCAGCAGCCCTTGGACTAGCGGGAGGGCCGGCACAGATACGCAGTATTTT. The chain carries TRBV11-2 and TRBJ2-3, with TRBD2 matching 15 bases. The V segment lost 5 bases and the J segment 1 base; nucleotides outside the gene matches: 7. Per germline, CDR1 SGHAT and CDR2 FQNNGV. There are 18 residues in the CDR3.

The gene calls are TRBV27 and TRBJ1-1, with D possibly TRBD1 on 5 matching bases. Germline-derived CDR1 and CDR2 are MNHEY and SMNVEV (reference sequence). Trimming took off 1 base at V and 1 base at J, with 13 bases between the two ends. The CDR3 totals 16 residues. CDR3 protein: CASSLLTVVKNTEAFF. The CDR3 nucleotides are TGTGCCAGCAGTTTATTGACAGTTGTAAAGAACACTGAAGCTTTCTTT.

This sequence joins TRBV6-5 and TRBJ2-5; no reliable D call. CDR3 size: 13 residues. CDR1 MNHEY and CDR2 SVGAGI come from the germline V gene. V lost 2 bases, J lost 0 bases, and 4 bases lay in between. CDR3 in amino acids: CASSYGYQETQYF. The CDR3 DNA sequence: TGTGCCAGCAGTTACGGCTACCAAGAGACCCAGTACTTC.

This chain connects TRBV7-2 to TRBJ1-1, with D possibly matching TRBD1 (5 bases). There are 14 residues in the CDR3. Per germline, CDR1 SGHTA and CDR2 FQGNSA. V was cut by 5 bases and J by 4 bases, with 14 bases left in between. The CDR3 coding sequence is TGTGCCAGCAGCGGGACTGGGCACCTCACTGAAGCTTTCTTT. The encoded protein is CASSGTGHLTEAFF.

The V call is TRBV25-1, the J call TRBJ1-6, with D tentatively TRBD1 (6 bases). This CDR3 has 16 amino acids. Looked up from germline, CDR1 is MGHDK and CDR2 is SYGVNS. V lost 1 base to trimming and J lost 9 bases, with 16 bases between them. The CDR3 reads CASSEFTGKYGSPLHF. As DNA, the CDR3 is TGTGCCAGCAGTGAATTCACAGGGAAATATGGTTCACCCCTCCACTTT.